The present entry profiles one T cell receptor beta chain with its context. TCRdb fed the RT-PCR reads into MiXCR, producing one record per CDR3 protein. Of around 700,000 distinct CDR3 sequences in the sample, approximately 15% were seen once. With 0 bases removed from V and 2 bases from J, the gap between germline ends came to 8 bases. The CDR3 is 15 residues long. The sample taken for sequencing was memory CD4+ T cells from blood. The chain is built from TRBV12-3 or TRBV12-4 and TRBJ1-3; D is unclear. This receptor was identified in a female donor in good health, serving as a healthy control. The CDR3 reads CASSLAPATGNTIYF. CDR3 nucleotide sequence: TGTGCCAGCAGTTTAGCGCCCGCTACTGGAAACACCATATATTTT.